This TCR beta chain stems from a study of OX40 agonist ivuxolimab in advanced cancers. The table came from immunoSEQ multiplex PCR; TCRdb's copy has only in-frame clones and leaves some out. Seen here are more than 15,000 clones, roughly 80% observed once, and the top ten hold approximately 3.1%. Trimming cost V 3 bases and J 5 bases, with 4 bases left between them. The V gene's germline CDR1 is GTSNPN and CDR2 SVGIG (reference sequence). The CDR3 loop spans 11 amino acids. Study-level results: The antigens recognized by the expanded peripheral T cells, that is their antigen specificity, were not determined.

A remark on this clone: Its specificity is not known.

This TCR was recovered from an adult with an advanced solid tumor such as melanoma, head and neck, liver or kidney cancer. The material was CD4+ or CD8+ T cells sorted from blood, obtained in a trial of the OX40 agonist ivuxolimab. This chain joins TRBV30 and TRBJ2-2; D ambiguous. The CDR3 is CAWSLTGELFF. CDR3 coding DNA: TGTGCCTGGAGCCTTACCGGGGAGCTGTTTTTT. The complete variable domain, with remaining parts taken from reference TRBV30 and TRBJ2-2, reads SQTIHQWPATLVQPVGSPLSLECTVEGTSNPNLYWYRQAAGRGLQLLFYSVGIGQISSEVPQNLSASRPQDRQFILSSKKLLLSDSGFYLCAWSLTGELFFGEGSRLTVL.